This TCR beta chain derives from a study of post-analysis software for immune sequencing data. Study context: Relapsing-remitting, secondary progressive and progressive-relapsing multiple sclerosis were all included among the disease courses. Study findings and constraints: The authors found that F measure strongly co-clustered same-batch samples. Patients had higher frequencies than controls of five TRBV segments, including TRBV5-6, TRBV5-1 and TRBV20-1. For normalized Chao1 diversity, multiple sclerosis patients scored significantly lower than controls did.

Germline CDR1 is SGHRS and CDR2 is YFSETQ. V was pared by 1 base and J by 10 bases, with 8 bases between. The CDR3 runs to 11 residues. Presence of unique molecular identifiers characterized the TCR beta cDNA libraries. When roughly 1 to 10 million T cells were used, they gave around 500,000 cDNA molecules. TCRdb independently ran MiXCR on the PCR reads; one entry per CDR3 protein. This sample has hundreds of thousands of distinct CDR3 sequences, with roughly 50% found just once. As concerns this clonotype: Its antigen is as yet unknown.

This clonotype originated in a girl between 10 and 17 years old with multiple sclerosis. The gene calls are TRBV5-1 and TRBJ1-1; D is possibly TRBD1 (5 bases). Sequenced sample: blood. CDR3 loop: CASSLQGRAFF. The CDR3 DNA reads TGCGCCAGCAGCTTGCAGGGCAGAGCTTTCTTT.